This note documents a single T cell receptor beta chain sequence. No antigen is known for it. The sample originates from a study of T cells in narcolepsy. Across the whole study: Enrolled donors included narcolepsy type 1 or type 2 patients and healthy controls. Findings and limits, study-wide: Healthy controls reportedly lacked the autoreactive clonotypes serially found in patients' blood. Autoreactive HCRT-specific and TRIB2-specific clonotypes were marked in same-patient CSF-versus-blood CD4+ comparisons.

Clones were read by immunoSEQ multiplex PCR, and TCRdb kept only the in-frame ones, dropping some. The sample includes roughly 20,000 clones, 83% seen only once; the top ten take 1.6%. The V gene's germline CDR1 is LGHNA and CDR2 YNFKEQ. The CDR3 sequence is 18 residues long. The ends lost 0 bases at V and 5 bases at J; junction bases unmatched: 12. The receptor comes from a human donor in good health. The sample comprised memory (CD45RA-) CD4+ T cells from blood. The chain employs TRBV4-2 and TRBJ2-7, with TRBD2 identical over 11 bases. The CDR3 nucleotides read TGTGCCAGCAGCCAAGATGGGATGACTAGCGGGATTTTCCACGAGCAGTACTTC. Protein: CASSQDGMTSGIFHEQYF.